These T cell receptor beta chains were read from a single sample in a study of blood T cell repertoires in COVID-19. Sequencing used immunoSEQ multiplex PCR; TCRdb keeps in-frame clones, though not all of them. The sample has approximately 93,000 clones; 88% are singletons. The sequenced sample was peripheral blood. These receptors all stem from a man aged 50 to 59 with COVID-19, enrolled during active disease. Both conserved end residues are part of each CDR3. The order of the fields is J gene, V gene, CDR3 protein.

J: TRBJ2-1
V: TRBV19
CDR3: CASTRAGAYEQFF

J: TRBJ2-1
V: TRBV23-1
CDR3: CASSQLPLPGNEQFF

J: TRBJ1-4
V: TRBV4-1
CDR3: CASSPWPGTDNEKLFF

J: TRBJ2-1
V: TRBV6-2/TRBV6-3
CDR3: CASSPLNEQFF

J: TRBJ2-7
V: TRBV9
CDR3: CASSVVTLSHYEQYF

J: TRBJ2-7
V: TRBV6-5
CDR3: CASSLWTGSYEQYF

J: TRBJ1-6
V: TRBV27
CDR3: CASSLYSGKYNSPLHF

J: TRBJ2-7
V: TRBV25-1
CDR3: CASSSGQGREQYF

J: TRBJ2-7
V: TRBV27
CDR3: CASSLSSTRGEQYF

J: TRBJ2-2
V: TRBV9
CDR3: CASSVVYTGELFF

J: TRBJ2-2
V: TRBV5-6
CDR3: CASSLAVGANTGELFF

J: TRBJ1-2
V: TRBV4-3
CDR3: CASSQASGGWYGYTF

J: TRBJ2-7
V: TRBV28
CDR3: CASSQTGFLGFSPSDEQYF

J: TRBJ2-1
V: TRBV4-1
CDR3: CASRPRPSGATNEQFF

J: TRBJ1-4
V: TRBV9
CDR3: CASSAATGLSEKLFF

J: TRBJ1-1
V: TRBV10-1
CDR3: CASSGAGGSEAFF

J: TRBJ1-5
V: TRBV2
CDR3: CASSTGTGGNQPQHF

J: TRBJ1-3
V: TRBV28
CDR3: CASNIGGGANTIYF

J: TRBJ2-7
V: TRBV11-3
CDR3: CASSPQGVSYEQYF

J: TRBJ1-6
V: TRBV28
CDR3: CASTPLRVDSPLHF

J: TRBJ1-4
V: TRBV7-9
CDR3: CASTPGREKLFF

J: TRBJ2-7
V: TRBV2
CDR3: CASSDSGRSYEQYF

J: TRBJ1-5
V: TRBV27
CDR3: CASGPANQPQHF

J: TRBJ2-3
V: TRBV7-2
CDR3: CASSSGLAGGENTQYF

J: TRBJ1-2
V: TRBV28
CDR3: CASSEPGSNYGYTF

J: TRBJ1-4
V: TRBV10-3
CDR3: CAIRGRDEKLFF

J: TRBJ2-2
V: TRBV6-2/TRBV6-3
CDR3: CASSFSGDGGELFF

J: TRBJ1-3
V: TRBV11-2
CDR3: CASSSKLKQESGNTIYF

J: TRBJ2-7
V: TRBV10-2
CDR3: CASSHRQGVTYEQYF

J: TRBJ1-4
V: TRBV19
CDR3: CASRRQGATTNEKLFF

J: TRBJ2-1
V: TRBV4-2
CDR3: CASSQEGAGWSSYNEQFF

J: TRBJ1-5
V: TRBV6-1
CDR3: CASSEGGGYQPQHF

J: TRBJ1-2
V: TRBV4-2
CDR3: CASSTLPGLTGNYGYTF

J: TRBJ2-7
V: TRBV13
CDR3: CASSSRRSGEQYF

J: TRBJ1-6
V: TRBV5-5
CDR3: CASSWGQIYNSPLHF

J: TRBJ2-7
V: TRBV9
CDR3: CASSVGAGGWYEQYF

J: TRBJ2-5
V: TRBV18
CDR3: CASSPLDRAETQYF

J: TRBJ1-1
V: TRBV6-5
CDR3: CASTGQGGTEAFF

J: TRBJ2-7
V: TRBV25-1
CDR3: CASSTGGAHEQYF

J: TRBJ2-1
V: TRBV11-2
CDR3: CASSLVGLAVYNEQFF

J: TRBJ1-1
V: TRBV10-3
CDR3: CAISARGGRMNTEAFF

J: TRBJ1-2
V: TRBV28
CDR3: CASSSQGARVYGYTF

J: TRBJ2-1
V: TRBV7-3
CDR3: CASSRGGSGGEQFF